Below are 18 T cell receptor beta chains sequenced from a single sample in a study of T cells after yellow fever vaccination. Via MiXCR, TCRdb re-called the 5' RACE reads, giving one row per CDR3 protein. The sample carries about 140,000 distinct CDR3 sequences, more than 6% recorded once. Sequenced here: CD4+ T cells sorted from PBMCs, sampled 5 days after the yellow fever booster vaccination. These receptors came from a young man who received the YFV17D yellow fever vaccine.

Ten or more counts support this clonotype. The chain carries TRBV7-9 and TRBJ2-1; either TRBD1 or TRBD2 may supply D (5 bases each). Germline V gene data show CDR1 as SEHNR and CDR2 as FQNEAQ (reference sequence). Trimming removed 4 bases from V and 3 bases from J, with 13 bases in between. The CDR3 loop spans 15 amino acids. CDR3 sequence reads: CASSYRSGFYNEQFF. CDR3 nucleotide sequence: TGTGCCAGCAGCTACAGGAGCGGTTTCTACAATGAGCAGTTCTTC.

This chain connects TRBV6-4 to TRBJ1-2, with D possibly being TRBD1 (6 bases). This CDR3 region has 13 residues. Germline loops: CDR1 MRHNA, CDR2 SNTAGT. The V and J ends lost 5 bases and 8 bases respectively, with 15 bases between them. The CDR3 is CASSKPQGTGYTF. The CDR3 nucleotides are TGTGCCAGCAGTAAGCCTCAGGGGACGGGCTACACCTTC.

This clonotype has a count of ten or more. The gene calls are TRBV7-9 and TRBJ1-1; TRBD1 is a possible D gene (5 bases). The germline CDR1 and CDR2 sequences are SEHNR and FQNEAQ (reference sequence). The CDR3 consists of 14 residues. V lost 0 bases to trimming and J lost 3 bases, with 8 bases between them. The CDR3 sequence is CASSLAGAHTEAFF. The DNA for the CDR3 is TGTGCCAGCAGCTTAGCTGGGGCTCACACTGAAGCTTTCTTT.

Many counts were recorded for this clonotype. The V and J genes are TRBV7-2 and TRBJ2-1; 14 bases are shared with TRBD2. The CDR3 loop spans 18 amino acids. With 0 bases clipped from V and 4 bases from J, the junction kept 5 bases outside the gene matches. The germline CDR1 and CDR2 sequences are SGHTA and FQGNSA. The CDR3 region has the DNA TGTGCCAGCAGCTTAGCTCGGAGGACTAGCGGGAGGTACAATGAGCAGTTCTTC. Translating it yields CASSLARRTSGRYNEQFF.

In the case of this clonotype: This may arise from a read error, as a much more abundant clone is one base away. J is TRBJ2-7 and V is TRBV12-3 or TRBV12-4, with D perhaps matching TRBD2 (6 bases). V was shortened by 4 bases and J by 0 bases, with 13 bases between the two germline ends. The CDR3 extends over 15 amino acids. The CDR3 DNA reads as TGTGCCAGCAGTTCGGGGGTAACCAGCTCCTACGAGCAGTACTTC. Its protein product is CASSSGVTSSYEQYF.

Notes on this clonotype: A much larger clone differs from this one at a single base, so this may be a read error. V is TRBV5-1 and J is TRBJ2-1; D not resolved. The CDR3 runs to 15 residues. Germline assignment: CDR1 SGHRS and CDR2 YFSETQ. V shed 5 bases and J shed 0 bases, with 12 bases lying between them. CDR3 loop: CASRSVPSSYNEQFF. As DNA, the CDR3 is TGCGCCAGCAGATCAGTCCCAAGCTCCTACAATGAGCAGTTCTTC.

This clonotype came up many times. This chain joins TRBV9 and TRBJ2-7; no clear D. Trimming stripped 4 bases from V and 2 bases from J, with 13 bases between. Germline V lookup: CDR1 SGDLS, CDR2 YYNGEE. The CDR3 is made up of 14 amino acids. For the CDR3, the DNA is TGTGCCAGCAGCCCCCAGGCAGCAACCTACGAGCAGTACTTC. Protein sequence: CASSPQAATYEQYF.

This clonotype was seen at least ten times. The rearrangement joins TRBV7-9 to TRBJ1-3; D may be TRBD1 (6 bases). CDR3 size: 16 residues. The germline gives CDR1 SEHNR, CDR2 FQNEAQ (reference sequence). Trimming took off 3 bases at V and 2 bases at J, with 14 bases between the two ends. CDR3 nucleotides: TGTGCCAGCAGCTTCATACAGGGCGCTGCTGGAAACACCATATATTTT. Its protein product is CASSFIQGAAGNTIYF.

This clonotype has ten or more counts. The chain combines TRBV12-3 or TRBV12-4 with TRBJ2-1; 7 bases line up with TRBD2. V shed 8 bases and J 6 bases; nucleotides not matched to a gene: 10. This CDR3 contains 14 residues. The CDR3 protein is CASHSGTTVNEQFF. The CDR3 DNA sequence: TGTGCCAGCCACTCTGGGACTACCGTCAATGAGCAGTTCTTC.

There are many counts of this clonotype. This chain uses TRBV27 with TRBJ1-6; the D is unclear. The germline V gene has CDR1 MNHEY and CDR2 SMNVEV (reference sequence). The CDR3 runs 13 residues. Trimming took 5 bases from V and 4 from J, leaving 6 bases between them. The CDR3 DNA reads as TGTGCCAGCAGTGGCGGTTATAATTCACCCCTCCACTTT. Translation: CASSGGYNSPLHF.

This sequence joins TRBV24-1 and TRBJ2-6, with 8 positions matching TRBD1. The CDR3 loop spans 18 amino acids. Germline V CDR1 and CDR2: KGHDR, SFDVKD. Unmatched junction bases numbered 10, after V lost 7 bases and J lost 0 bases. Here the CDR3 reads CATSGRDRQYSGANVLTF. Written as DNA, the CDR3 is TGTGCCACCAGCGGTAGGGACAGGCAATACTCTGGGGCCAACGTCCTGACTTTC.

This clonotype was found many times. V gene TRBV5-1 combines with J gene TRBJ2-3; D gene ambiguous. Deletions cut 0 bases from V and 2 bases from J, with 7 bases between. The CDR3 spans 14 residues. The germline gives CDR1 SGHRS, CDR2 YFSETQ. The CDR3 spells CASSLEGVTDTQYF. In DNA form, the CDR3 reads TGCGCCAGCAGCTTGGAAGGAGTCACAGATACGCAGTATTTT.

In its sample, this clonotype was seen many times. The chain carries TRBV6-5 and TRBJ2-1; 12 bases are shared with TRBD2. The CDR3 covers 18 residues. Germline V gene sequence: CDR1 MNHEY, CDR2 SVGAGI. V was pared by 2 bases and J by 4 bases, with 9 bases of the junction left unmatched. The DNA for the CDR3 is TGTGCCAGCAGTTACACGACTAGCGGGAGTGTTGGGTACAATGAGCAGTTCTTC. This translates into CASSYTTSGSVGYNEQFF.

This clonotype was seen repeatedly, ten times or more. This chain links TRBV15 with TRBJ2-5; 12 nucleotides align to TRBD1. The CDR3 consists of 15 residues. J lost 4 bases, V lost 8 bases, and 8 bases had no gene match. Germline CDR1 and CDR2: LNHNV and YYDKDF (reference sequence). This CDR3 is CATGSGQGAGETQYF. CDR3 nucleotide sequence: TGTGCCACCGGTTCGGGACAGGGGGCAGGAGAGACCCAGTACTTC.

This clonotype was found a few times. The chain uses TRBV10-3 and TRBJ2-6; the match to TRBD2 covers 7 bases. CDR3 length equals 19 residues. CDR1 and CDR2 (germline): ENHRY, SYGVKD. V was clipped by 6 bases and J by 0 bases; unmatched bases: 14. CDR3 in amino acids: CAIRDWGTSVSSGANVLTF. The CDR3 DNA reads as TGTGCCATCAGAGATTGGGGAACTAGCGTAAGCTCTGGGGCCAACGTCCTGACTTTC.

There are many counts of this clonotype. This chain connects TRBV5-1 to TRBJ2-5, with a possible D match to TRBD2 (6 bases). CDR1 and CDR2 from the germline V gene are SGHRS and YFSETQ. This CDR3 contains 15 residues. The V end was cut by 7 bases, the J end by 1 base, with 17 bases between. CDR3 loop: CASQPGGSIQETQYF. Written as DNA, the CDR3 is TGCGCCAGCCAACCTGGGGGGTCTATCCAAGAGACCCAGTACTTC.

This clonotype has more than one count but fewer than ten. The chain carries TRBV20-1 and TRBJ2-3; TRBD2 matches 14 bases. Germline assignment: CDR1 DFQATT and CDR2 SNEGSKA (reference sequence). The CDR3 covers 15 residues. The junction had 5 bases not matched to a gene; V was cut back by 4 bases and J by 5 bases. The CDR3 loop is CSATGTSGRVDTQYF. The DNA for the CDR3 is TGCAGTGCTACTGGGACTAGCGGGAGAGTAGATACGCAGTATTTT.

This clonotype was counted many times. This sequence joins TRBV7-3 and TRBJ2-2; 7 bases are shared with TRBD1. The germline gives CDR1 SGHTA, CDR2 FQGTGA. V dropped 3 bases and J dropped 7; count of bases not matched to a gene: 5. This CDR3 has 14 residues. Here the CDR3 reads CASSLSGGGGELFF. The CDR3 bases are TGTGCCAGCAGCTTGTCAGGGGGTGGCGGGGAGCTGTTTTTT.